These 30 T cell receptor beta chains came from one sample sequenced in a study of early T cells in non-severe SARS-CoV-2 infection. TCRdb used MiXCR to reprocess the 5' RACE reads, holding one entry per CDR3 protein. The sample has 60,000 to 75,000 distinct CDR3 sequences, 10% to 15% seen once. Input material: whole blood. Receptors were obtained from an adult who was a healthcare worker with PCR-confirmed SARS-CoV-2 infection or an uninfected control (not recorded which).

The chain links TRBV6-1 to TRBJ1-1, with D perhaps TRBD1 (6 bases). The CDR3 has 13 residues. V dropped 6 bases and J dropped 3 bases, with 11 bases sitting between them. The germline gives CDR1 MNHNS, CDR2 SASEGT. CDR3 amino acids: CASSGDTHTEAFF. The CDR3 bases are TGTGCCAGCAGCGGGGACACCCACACTGAAGCTTTCTTT.

This clonotype was found many times. Sequence at one end of the junction differs from germline and may be a read error. In nucleotides, the CDR3 is TGTGCCAGCAGCCAAATCTACGAACAGTACTTC. It yields the protein CASSQIYEQYF. The chain links TRBV14 to TRBJ2-7, with D uncertain. Germline V gene sequence: CDR1 SGHDN, CDR2 FVKESK. The CDR3 has 11 amino acids.

In this sample, this clonotype turned up a few times. The chain employs TRBV30 and TRBJ2-3; 8 bases are shared with TRBD2. J gave up 5 bases and V 0 bases, and 7 bases lay outside the gene matches. The CDR3 is 15 amino acids. Germline CDR1 is GTSNPN and CDR2 is SVGIG (reference sequence). The CDR3 is CAWSVRGGWGDTQYF. As DNA, the CDR3 is TGTGCCTGGAGTGTACGGGGGGGCTGGGGAGATACGCAGTATTTT. The full variable domain, in which reference TRBV30 and TRBJ2-3 provide the parts outside the CDR3, is SQTIHQWPATLVQPVGSPLSLECTVEGTSNPNLYWYRQAAGRGLQLLFYSVGIGQISSEVPQNLSASRPQDRQFILSSKKLLLSDSGFYLCAWSVRGGWGDTQYFGPGTRLTVL.

This clonotype was counted ten times or more. The chain recombines TRBV9 with TRBJ2-3; 8 bases match TRBD2. Trimming took 4 bases from V and 3 from J; bases not matched to a gene: 16. The length of the CDR3 is 18 residues. CDR1 and CDR2 from the germline V gene are SGDLS and YYNGEE. CDR3 region: CASSPTLGGGRGTDTQYF. CDR3 coding DNA: TGTGCCAGCAGCCCTACCCTCGGGGGGGGGCGGGGGACAGATACGCAGTATTTT.

This clonotype showed up just a few times. This chain joins TRBV29-1 and TRBJ2-5, with D perhaps matching TRBD1 or TRBD2 (5 bases each). The CDR3 loop spans 12 amino acids. V was pared by 7 bases and J by 5 bases, with 14 bases between. Germline CDR1 and CDR2: SQVTM and ANQGSEA. The CDR3 DNA reads as TGCAGCGCATCACGGGGCGGTGAGACCCAGTACTTC. Translated: CSASRGGETQYF.

This rearrangement joins TRBV18 to TRBJ1-6; D not certain. There are 13 residues in the CDR3. Germline CDR1 is KGHSH and CDR2 is LQKENI. Trimming pared 7 bases from V and 10 bases from J, leaving 14 bases between. CDR3: CASYRDRGSPLHF. The CDR3 nucleotides read TGTGCCAGCTACCGGGATCGAGGGTCACCCCTCCACTTT.

The chain joins TRBV3-1 to TRBJ2-3; no definite D call. Trimming took 1 base from V and 8 from J, leaving 10 bases between them. Germline lookup yields CDR1 LGHDT and CDR2 YNNKEL (reference sequence). This CDR3 is built from 13 residues. The CDR3 sequence: CASSQGTSGTQYF. As DNA, the CDR3 is TGTGCCAGCAGCCAAGGAACATCGGGTACGCAGTATTTT.

This clonotype appeared many times. The chain carries TRBV5-1 and TRBJ1-4; maybe TRBD1 (6 bases). V dropped 4 bases and J dropped 7 bases, with 11 bases sitting between them. The length of the CDR3 is 13 residues. CDR1 is SGHRS, CDR2 YFSETQ, per germline. This CDR3 is CASSPDSFEKLFF. Written as DNA, the CDR3 is TGCGCCAGCAGCCCGGACAGCTTTGAAAAACTGTTTTTT.

This chain uses TRBV18 with TRBJ1-2, with 9 nucleotides matching TRBD1. The V gene's germline CDR1 is KGHSH and CDR2 LQKENI. CDR3 size: 16 residues. J was trimmed by 3 bases and V by 3 bases; bases with no gene match: 8. The CDR3: CASSPTGTGIYYGYTF. The CDR3 DNA is TGTGCCAGCTCACCTACCGGGACAGGGATCTACTATGGCTACACCTTC.

This clonotype has a count of ten or more. The chain is built from TRBV6-2 or TRBV6-3 and TRBJ2-3; D might be TRBD1 or TRBD2, each matching 5 bases. Germline V gene lookup returns CDR1 MNHEY and CDR2 SVGEGT. This CDR3 region has 16 residues. Trimming pared 2 bases from V and 3 bases from J, leaving 15 bases between. The CDR3 DNA reads as TGTGCCAGCAGTTACCCGAGGGGCGGAAATACAGATACGCAGTATTTT. It yields the protein CASSYPRGGNTDTQYF.

The chain has TRBV5-1 and TRBJ2-2, with 8 nucleotides matching TRBD2. The CDR3 totals 16 residues. Germline V gene lookup returns CDR1 SGHRS and CDR2 YFSETQ. Germline trimming cut 0 bases from V and 0 bases from J; bases unmatched to any gene: 1. In nucleotides, the CDR3 is TGCGCCAGCAGCTTGGGTAGCGGGGCGAACACCGGGGAGCTGTTTTTT. Residues: CASSLGSGANTGELFF.

V gene TRBV20-1 combines with J gene TRBJ1-2; unclear D gene. The CDR3 extends over 14 amino acids. Germline V gives CDR1 DFQATT, CDR2 SNEGSKA (reference sequence). Trimming stripped 0 bases from V and 0 bases from J, with 8 bases between. CDR3 sequence: CSARDRLANYGYTF. CDR3 nucleotide sequence: TGCAGTGCTAGAGACAGGCTAGCTAACTATGGCTACACCTTC.

This clonotype was picked up a small number of times. The chain recombines TRBV6-1 with TRBJ2-3; D possibly corresponds to TRBD1 (6 bases). Trimming took 5 bases from V and 0 from J, leaving 15 bases between them. There are 16 residues in the CDR3. From germline, CDR1 is MNHNS and CDR2 SASEGT. CDR3 bases: TGTGCCAGCAGTTACCGGACAGCCTCCAGCACAGATACGCAGTATTTT. Encoded protein: CASSYRTASSTDTQYF.

J is TRBJ2-1 and V is TRBV12-3 or TRBV12-4; a weak D match, TRBD2 (6 bases). Trimming took 8 bases from V and 12 from J, leaving 23 bases between them. The CDR3 totals 14 residues. The CDR3: CASLSFLLAILQFF. The CDR3 DNA follows: TGTGCCAGCTTAAGCTTTTTACTAGCCATTTTGCAGTTCTTC.

This clonotype was observed many times. The V call is TRBV12-3 or TRBV12-4, the J call TRBJ1-5; no firm D call. The CDR3 is 13 residues long. Deletions cut 2 bases from V and 6 bases from J, with 8 bases between. The CDR3 reads CASSLQRSQPQHF. CDR3 DNA: TGTGCCAGCAGTTTACAACGGAGTCAGCCCCAGCATTTT.

This clonotype showed up just a few times. The V call is TRBV7-8, the J call TRBJ1-1; D ambiguous. The germline gives CDR1 SGHVS, CDR2 FQNEAQ. V was trimmed by 5 bases and J by 4 bases, leaving 17 bases between them. The CDR3 runs 15 residues. The DNA of the CDR3 is TGTGCCAGCAGCCCCCAAGCGTCGTTAACCACTGAAGCTTTCTTT. Translated, it gives CASSPQASLTTEAFF.

This clonotype was seen many times. The rearrangement joins TRBV11-2 to TRBJ1-5; unclear D gene. Trimming left V 1 base short and J 9 bases short, with 13 bases between. The germline V gene has CDR1 SGHAT and CDR2 FQNNGV. This CDR3 region has 14 residues. CDR3 sequence: CASSLGDGAGPQHF. In DNA, the CDR3 is TGTGCCAGCAGCTTAGGTGACGGAGCGGGGCCCCAGCATTTT.

This clonotype was seen a few times. The rearrangement joins TRBV6-5 to TRBJ1-2; TRBD1 agrees at 7 bases. With 6 bases clipped from V and 8 bases from J, the junction kept 9 bases outside the gene matches. The CDR3 is 13 residues long. Germline V gives CDR1 MNHEY, CDR2 SVGAGI. The CDR3, as DNA: TGTGCCAGCAGGCAGGGGGAAGCGGGCGGCTACACCTTC. Encoded protein: CASRQGEAGGYTF.

The gene calls are TRBV12-3 or TRBV12-4 and TRBJ2-2, with no clear D. This CDR3 has 15 amino acids. V dropped 4 bases and J dropped 0 bases, with 9 bases sitting between them. CDR3 residues: CASSSTRPNTGELFF. For the CDR3, the DNA is TGTGCCAGCAGTTCGACTCGGCCGAACACCGGGGAGCTGTTTTTT.

This clonotype showed up many times. V usage is TRBV29-1 and J usage is TRBJ1-2, with a possible D match to TRBD1 (6 bases). The germline gives CDR1 SQVTM, CDR2 ANQGSEA. V was clipped by 5 bases and J by 2 bases, with 12 bases between them. CDR3 size: 13 residues. Here the CDR3 reads CSVTGSPNYGYTF. CDR3 DNA sequence: TGCAGCGTTACAGGGAGCCCGAACTATGGCTACACCTTC.

This chain joins TRBV4-3 and TRBJ2-3, with D unclear. This CDR3 is 13 amino acids long. In germline, CDR1 is LGHNA, CDR2 YSLEER. Trimming cost V 0 bases and J 8 bases, with 9 bases left between them. The CDR3: CASSQETSSTQYF. For the CDR3, the DNA is TGCGCCAGCAGCCAAGAAACGTCATCTACGCAGTATTTT.

In its sample, this clonotype was seen many times. The CDR3 sequence is CASSVRGPYEQYF. Written as DNA, the CDR3 is TGTGCCAGCAGCGTCCGGGGCCCCTACGAGCAGTACTTC. The chain carries TRBV6-1 and TRBJ2-7; D possibly uses TRBD1 or TRBD2 (5 bases each). Trimming stripped 6 bases from V and 2 bases from J, with 11 bases between. Germline V gives CDR1 MNHNS, CDR2 SASEGT. The CDR3 is made up of 13 amino acids.

At least ten counts were recorded for this clonotype. The chain joins TRBV12-3 or TRBV12-4 to TRBJ2-2; 7 bases agree with TRBD2. The CDR3 sequence is 14 residues long. V dropped 6 bases and J dropped 6; count of bases not matched to a gene: 7. The CDR3 region has the DNA TGTGCCAGCAGACCGGCGGGGGTCCCCGGGGAGCTGTTTTTT. It codes for CASRPAGVPGELFF.

A few counts support this clonotype. The chain links TRBV7-9 to TRBJ1-5; the match to TRBD1 covers 7 bases. The CDR3 has 17 residues. CDR1 and CDR2 (germline): SEHNR, FQNEAQ (reference sequence). Trimming cost V 5 bases and J 2 bases; bases outside gene matches: 12. The CDR3 loop is CASSDGQVITGNQPQHF. Here the CDR3 DNA reads TGTGCCAGCAGCGACGGACAGGTCATAACGGGCAATCAGCCCCAGCATTTT.

This clonotype was recorded many times. This sequence joins TRBV5-1 and TRBJ2-6; the match to TRBD2 covers 7 bases. Germline-derived CDR1 and CDR2 are SGHRS and YFSETQ. This CDR3 spans 18 amino acids. V lost 0 bases and J lost 2; bases outside the gene matches: 8. The CDR3 reads CASSLDERGTAGANVLTF. In DNA, the CDR3 is TGCGCCAGCAGCTTGGATGAGCGGGGTACTGCTGGGGCCAACGTCCTGACTTTC.

This clonotype showed up just a few times. This chain links TRBV24-1 with TRBJ2-1, with 8 bases that match TRBD1. The CDR3 contains 17 residues. Germline V gene lookup returns CDR1 KGHDR and CDR2 SFDVKD. Trimming cost V 4 bases and J 1 base; bases outside gene matches: 8. CDR3 DNA sequence: TGTGCCACCAGTGAGTCCGGACAGGGCCGATCCTACAATGAGCAGTTCTTC. Its protein is CATSESGQGRSYNEQFF.

This clonotype has only a few counts. The rearrangement links TRBV6-1 to TRBJ2-1; no reliable D call. The germline gives CDR1 MNHNS, CDR2 SASEGT. Trimming removed 1 base from V and 3 bases from J, with 7 bases in between. The CDR3 is 14 residues long. The CDR3 bases are TGTGCCAGCAGTGAAGAGGCAGGCTACAATGAGCAGTTCTTC. Translated: CASSEEAGYNEQFF.

V usage is TRBV12-3 or TRBV12-4 and J usage is TRBJ2-4; D is ambiguous. The CDR3 contains 20 residues. The germline V and J ends were trimmed by 2 bases and 1 base, with 24 bases remaining between them. CDR3 sequence reads: CASSLRIRIVNGRAKNIQYF. CDR3 bases: TGTGCCAGCAGTTTAAGGATAAGAATTGTTAATGGCAGGGCCAAAAACATTCAGTACTTC.

This clonotype came up many times. The V gene is TRBV11-2, the J gene TRBJ1-1; D gene uncertain. The CDR3 covers 14 residues. Between the trimmed V and J ends, which lost 5 bases and 1 base, there was a span of 11 bases. Germline CDR1 SGHAT, CDR2 FQNNGV. The CDR3 nucleotides are TGTGCCAGCAGCCCCGGTGCGGCGAACACTGAAGCTTTCTTT. Amino acid sequence: CASSPGAANTEAFF.

CDR3 region: CSGPGGYNEQFF. The CDR3 DNA reads TGCAGTGGCCCAGGGGGCTACAATGAGCAGTTCTTC. The genes are TRBV20-1 and TRBJ2-1; 7 bases line up with TRBD1. V lost 7 bases to trimming and J lost 3 bases; unmatched junction nucleotides: 3. The CDR3 runs 12 residues. Germline V gives CDR1 DFQATT, CDR2 SNEGSKA (reference sequence).